Sequencing of this T cell receptor (beta chain) was carried out in a study of T cell changes during pregnancy in multiple sclerosis. Clones were sequenced by immunoSEQ multiplex PCR, and TCRdb holds only the in-frame ones, with some missing. The data contain roughly 110,000 clones, around 90% of them seen just once; the ten biggest clones take up 1.5% to 2%. In germline, CDR1 is MNHEY, CDR2 SVGAGI. This CDR3 is built from 16 residues. V gave up 2 bases and J gave up 5 bases, with 15 bases separating them. The specimen was peripheral blood, collected after pregnancy. The TCR comes from a female donor with multiple sclerosis, enrolled in a pregnancy study. The chain has TRBV6-5 and TRBJ2-2; a possible D gene is TRBD2 (7 bases). In DNA, the CDR3 is TGTGCCAGCAGTTACGGGTGGGGGGGGGCGACCGGGGAGCTGTTTTTT. It yields the protein CASSYGWGGATGELFF.